The present TCR beta chain was sequenced within a study of T cells in Graves' hyperthyroidism and ophthalmopathy. Study-wide results and caveats: In the analysis, a 13 V-J model separated ophthalmopathy from stable hyperthyroidism.

As regards this clonotype: Its antigen remains unknown.

Criteria for exclusion of patients were uncontrolled infection, other autoimmune disease, pregnancy or lactation. Trimming pared 4 bases from V and 0 bases from J, leaving 14 bases between. CDR3 size: 16 residues. Per the germline V gene, CDR1 is LNHDA and CDR2 is SQIVND (reference sequence). From RNA transcripts, TCR beta CDR3 regions were amplified. When the TCR CDR3 underwent first-round RT-PCR, the HTBI primer set was used. Each CDR3 protein gets one entry after TCRdb re-called the multiplex PCR reads with MiXCR. The sample includes approximately 400,000 distinct CDR3 sequences, 20% to 30% of them seen just once.

The chain employs TRBV19 and TRBJ2-3; no definite D call. Sequenced: blood. The clonotype comes from a man aged 50-60 years with Graves' hyperthyroidism. This chain's CDR3 is CASSNPRPPSTDTQYF. CDR3 bases: TGTGCCAGTAGTAACCCCAGGCCCCCTAGCACAGATACGCAGTATTTT. Full variable domain (missing parts from reference TRBV19 and TRBJ2-3): DGGITQSPKYLFRKEGQNVTLSCEQNLNHDAMYWYRQDPGQGLRLIYYSQIVNDFQKGDIAEGYSVSREKKESFPLTVTSAQKNPTAFYLCASSNPRPPSTDTQYFGPGTRLTVL.